The next 15 T cell receptor beta chains were all read from a single sample in a study of blood T cell repertoires in COVID-19. The protocol was immunoSEQ multiplex PCR, while the TCRdb copy is restricted to in-frame clones and leaves out a portion. The sample carries 150,000 to 200,000 clones, approximately 91% recorded once. Sequencing was performed on peripheral blood. The source of these receptors is a man between 40 and 49 years old with acute or convalescent COVID-19.

CDR3 bases: TGTGCCAGCAGCGCCAGCCCCCGGGAGGCGGGGGAGACCCAGTACTTC. Translated: CASSASPREAGETQYF. This chain joins TRBV9 and TRBJ2-5, with TRBD2 matching over 7 bases. Germline CDR1 reads SGDLS; CDR2 reads YYNGEE. J was trimmed by 5 bases and V by 3 bases; bases with no gene match: 13. This CDR3 region has 16 residues.

The chain couples TRBV6-5 to TRBJ2-7; D perhaps matches TRBD1 (5 bases). Germline V gene sequence: CDR1 MNHEY, CDR2 SVGAGI. The V gene lost 2 bases and the J gene lost 6 bases, with 14 bases spanning the gap. CDR3 size: 14 residues. This chain's CDR3 is CASSYGQGLAEQYF. DNA of the CDR3: TGTGCCAGCAGTTACGGTCAGGGTTTGGCCGAGCAGTACTTC.

The chain combines TRBV6-5 with TRBJ1-1; no reliable D call. CDR1 MNHEY and CDR2 SVGAGI come from the germline V gene. V lost 6 bases, J lost 7 bases, and 9 bases lay in between. The CDR3 has 11 residues. The CDR3 reads CASRTEGEAFF. CDR3 in DNA: TGTGCCAGCAGGACGGAGGGTGAAGCTTTCTTT.

The V call is TRBV5-1, the J call TRBJ1-1, with no clear D. The CDR3 extends over 15 amino acids. Trimming stripped 1 base from V and 1 base from J, with 11 bases between. Germline CDR1 and CDR2: SGHRS and YFSETQ. The DNA for the CDR3 is TGCGCCAGCAGCTTGACGCCACAGTCGAACACTGAAGCTTTCTTT. It yields the protein CASSLTPQSNTEAFF.

This clone appeared a single time. The V gene is TRBV12-5, the J gene TRBJ2-1, with D perhaps matching TRBD1 (6 bases). The V end was cut by 5 bases, the J end by 10 bases, with 21 bases between. Per the germline V gene, CDR1 is LGHNT and CDR2 is FRNRAP. The CDR3 consists of 15 residues. CDR3 in DNA: TGTGCTAGTGGTCCTGACAGGTCTGTAGGTCAGGAGCAGTTCTTC. As protein: CASGPDRSVGQEQFF.

The chain employs TRBV5-1 and TRBJ2-7; 11 bases line up with TRBD2. V was pared by 4 bases and J by 3 bases, with 6 bases of the junction left unmatched. There are 15 residues in the CDR3. Per the germline V gene, CDR1 is SGHRS and CDR2 is YFSETQ. The CDR3, as DNA: TGCGCCAGCAGCCCGGGACTAGCGGACATCTACGAGCAGTACTTC. Amino acid sequence: CASSPGLADIYEQYF.

The genes are TRBV11-2 and TRBJ2-7; 8 bases align to TRBD1. V shed 4 bases and J 3 bases; nucleotides not matched to a gene: 5. CDR3 length equals 14 residues. The germline CDR1 and CDR2 sequences are SGHAT and FQNNGV. CDR3 loop: CASSSQGAGYEQYF. The CDR3 bases are TGTGCCAGCAGCTCTCAGGGGGCAGGCTACGAGCAGTACTTC.

V is TRBV18 and J is TRBJ2-5, with 7 bases matching TRBD1. Germline CDR1 and CDR2: KGHSH and LQKENI. V dropped 3 bases and J dropped 1; count of bases not matched to a gene: 11. This CDR3 is 17 amino acids long. The CDR3 spells CASSPITGAGGQETQYF. CDR3 DNA: TGTGCCAGCTCACCCATAACCGGGGCAGGGGGCCAAGAGACCCAGTACTTC. Using reference TRBV18 and TRBJ2-5 for the parts outside the CDR3, the full variable domain is NAGVMQNPRHLVRRRGQEARLRCSPMKGHSHVYWYRQLPEEGLKFMVYLQKENIIDESGMPKERFSAEFPKEGPSILRIQQVVRGDSAAYFCASSPITGAGGQETQYFGPGTRLLVL.

The chain employs TRBV7-2 and TRBJ1-4; 7 nucleotides align to TRBD1. Germline V CDR1 and CDR2: SGHTA, FQGNSA. The CDR3 has 13 amino acids. Unmatched junction bases numbered 0, after V lost 1 base and J lost 7 bases. CDR3 sequence (DNA): TGTGCCAGCAGCTTAGACAGGGGTGAAAAACTGTTTTTT. Translated: CASSLDRGEKLFF.

The rearrangement uses TRBV19 and TRBJ1-1; no reliable D call. Germline CDR1 is LNHDA and CDR2 is SQIVND (reference sequence). Trimming took 5 bases from V and 0 from J, leaving 13 bases between them. This CDR3 comprises 15 residues. The CDR3 sequence is CASSYRQAMNTEAFF. CDR3 bases: TGTGCCAGTAGTTACCGGCAGGCAATGAACACTGAAGCTTTCTTT.

The CDR3 coding sequence is TGTGCCAGCAGCCAAGGACTGACCCCTTACAATGAGCAGTTCTTC. This encodes CASSQGLTPYNEQFF. The J gene is TRBJ2-1, the V gene TRBV3-1 (or the pseudogene TRBV3-2); D unclear. Germline CDR1 is LGHDT and CDR2 is YNNKEL (reference sequence). The germline V and J ends were trimmed by 1 base and 4 bases, with 11 bases remaining between them. The CDR3 has 15 residues.

There are a few counts of this clone. The chain couples TRBV12-3 or TRBV12-4 to TRBJ1-4; D is undetermined. V was pared by 6 bases and J by 6 bases, with 5 bases between. The CDR3 has 11 residues. For the CDR3, the DNA is TGTGCCAGCAGCCCGGATGAAAAACTGTTTTTT. Translating gives CASSPDEKLFF.

V usage is TRBV9 and J usage is TRBJ1-6, with D possibly TRBD1 on 5 matching bases. V gave up 4 bases and J gave up 5 bases, with 10 bases separating them. There are 14 residues in the CDR3. Germline loops: CDR1 SGDLS, CDR2 YYNGEE. The CDR3 region is CASSPKTDNSPLHF. The CDR3 DNA sequence: TGTGCCAGCAGCCCGAAGACAGATAATTCACCCCTCCACTTT.

The gene calls are TRBV18 and TRBJ2-5; TRBD2 might be the D (6 bases). CDR1 KGHSH and CDR2 LQKENI come from the germline V gene. The CDR3 consists of 18 residues. Trimming removed 0 bases from V and 1 base from J, with 18 bases in between. The CDR3 protein is CASSPPQGGLSVQETQYF. The CDR3 coding sequence is TGTGCCAGCTCACCACCCCAGGGAGGTTTGTCAGTCCAAGAGACCCAGTACTTC. Full variable domain (outside the CDR3, taken from reference TRBV18 and TRBJ2-5): NAGVMQNPRHLVRRRGQEARLRCSPMKGHSHVYWYRQLPEEGLKFMVYLQKENIIDESGMPKERFSAEFPKEGPSILRIQQVVRGDSAAYFCASSPPQGGLSVQETQYFGPGTRLLVL.

This clone was seen more than once but under ten times. This rearrangement joins TRBV2 to TRBJ1-3; D not certain. This CDR3 contains 15 residues. The ends were cut back, 4 bases at V and 0 bases at J, with 10 bases in the middle. In germline, CDR1 is SNHLY, CDR2 FYNNEI. The CDR3 reads CASSVSLLSGNTIYF. For the CDR3, the DNA is TGTGCCAGCAGTGTCAGTTTGCTCTCTGGAAACACCATATATTTT.